This is a list of T cell receptor beta chains from one sample in a study of glioma-infiltrating T cells after dendritic cell vaccination. Assay: immunoSEQ multiplex PCR; the TCRdb copy retains only in-frame clones and omits some. The sample yields under 100,000 clones, over 65% seen once. The sequencing used blood, collected before dendritic cell vaccination. The source of these receptors is a human donor with glioblastoma. Each CDR3 is given without its conserved first and last residue. The listing skips clone size in some rows; elsewhere it reads once, few, many or a size class.

.	TRBJ2-4	TRBV19	ASSIGQGEAKNIQY
once	TRBJ1-2	TRBV29-1	SGGQGGGYT
.	TRBJ2-3	TRBV5-1	ASTGDSNTDTQY
.	TRBJ2-3	TRBV7-9	ASSYPTGDLADTQY
.	TRBJ2-4	TRBV9	ASSVIAVSNIQY
.	TRBJ1-2	TRBV28	ASSLGQGGYT
.	TRBJ1-1	TRBV21-1	ASRKTGMENTEAF
.	TRBJ1-4	TRBV5-1	ASSLGPTETEKLF
.	TRBJ2-5	TRBV7-2	ASSLDTSGGMWETQY
.	TRBJ1-5	TRBV30	AWSVQDYQPQH
.	TRBJ1-2	TRBV5-5	ASSLTRDRGLLYGYT
once	TRBJ2-2	TRBV10-2	ASREDSYTGELF
.	TRBJ2-7	TRBV7-6	ASSLGFRETSSYEQY
.	TRBJ2-2	TRBV4-1	ASSQDGQGRTGELF
.	TRBJ1-4	TRBV5-1	ASRWTGTGHEKLF
.	TRBJ1-3	TRBV7-7	ASSSADRGTRVAPTSGNTMY
.	TRBJ1-1	TRBV9	ASSSTLNTEAF
.	TRBJ2-6	TRBV2	AGAISGANVLT
.	TRBJ1-1	TRBV19	ASKDRDNTEAF
.	TRBJ1-2	TRBV4-2	ASRDRGGSDYGYT
.	TRBJ2-1	TRBV9	ASSVVGGVEQF
.	TRBJ2-2	TRBV7-3	ASSSILAKNTGELF
.	TRBJ2-7	TRBV4-1	ASSPAAHEQY
.	TRBJ1-1	TRBV29-1	SADRATEAF
.	TRBJ2-7	TRBV4-1	ASSQTSGSSYEQY
.	TRBJ1-2	TRBV19	ASSILTGQGPRGYT
.	TRBJ1-1	TRBV15	ATSRDLQGLEAF
few	TRBJ2-3	TRBV19	ASSIGLPPKY
once	TRBJ2-7	TRBV7-6	ASSSQGGQASEQY
.	TRBJ2-7	TRBV7-2	ASSLVRSVGYEQY
.	TRBJ1-2	TRBV5-1	ASSPSVHRNYGYT
.	TRBJ2-2	TRBV5-1	ASSLGDRGISGELF
.	TRBJ2-5	TRBV6-6	ASSAGQQETQY
.	TRBJ1-1	TRBV2	ASSEVTGSTEAF
once	TRBJ1-2	TRBV10-3	AIRNIEIVSGYT
.	TRBJ1-5	TRBV9	ASSVGPRVGNQPQH
.	TRBJ2-1	TRBV14	ASSQGLWWGLAGGSSYNEQF
.	TRBJ1-2	TRBV6-5	ASSYLDRAGYT
.	TRBJ1-6	TRBV6-5	ASSYSGGMGLTLH
.	TRBJ1-5	TRBV5-6	ASSQGQGLNQPQH
.	TRBJ1-3	TRBV19	ASSADSSSGNTIY
.	TRBJ1-3	TRBV2	ASTRGRGNTIY
.	TRBJ2-4	TRBV7-9	ASSTSGGLAKNIQY
.	.	TRBV5-1	ASSLAGTGRDEQY
once	TRBJ2-3	TRBV6-6	ASSPLAGDTQY
.	TRBJ1-2	TRBV7-2	ASSLGQGLYGYT
.	TRBJ2-7	TRBV7-9	ASSSDRTGDPYEQY
few	TRBJ1-5	TRBV2	ASSVLQVNQPQH
.	TRBJ2-5	TRBV11-2	ASSRGQGRSGSETQY
.	TRBJ1-5	TRBV4-1	ASSQRQGEQPQH
.	TRBJ1-5	TRBV30	ASSGGYSNQPQH
.	.	TRBV6-5	ASSYLSSRTYEQY
.	TRBJ1-1	TRBV10-2	ASSESGGVPFLAEAF
.	TRBJ2-2	TRBV13	ASSSGLFGELF
.	TRBJ2-2	TRBV2	ASYPGDFTGELF
.	TRBJ1-4	TRBV10-3	AIHRVVEKLF
few	TRBJ1-1	TRBV29-1	SVGGSAGAF
.	TRBJ2-3	TRBV5-1	ASSPGSGGRTDTQY
.	TRBJ2-3	TRBV5-1	ASSFGQGRDTQY